Below are 27 T cell receptor beta chains sequenced from a single sample in a study of long-term antiretroviral therapy in people with HIV. Assay version v3.0 of immunoSEQ was used, and it was run at survey level. Produced via immunoSEQ multiplex PCR; TCRdb's table is partial and in-frame only. This sample has about 12,000 clones, with over 60% found just once. The sequences come from unsorted PBMCs, collected 0.5 years before starting antiretroviral therapy. Receptors were obtained from a woman in her 40s with HIV.

The rearrangement joins TRBV6-1 to TRBJ2-7; a possible D gene is TRBD2 (6 bases). Germline CDR1 and CDR2: MNHNS and SASEGT. V was cut by 2 bases and J by 3 bases, with 17 bases left in between. The CDR3 is 16 residues long. The CDR3 region has the DNA TGTGCCAGCAGTGAATTTCGCGGGACGGCAGACTACGAGCAGTACTTC. This translates into CASSEFRGTADYEQYF.

This chain connects TRBV18 to TRBJ2-3, with D possibly being TRBD2 (5 bases). Trimming pared 1 base from V and 6 bases from J, leaving 11 bases between. Germline CDR1 is KGHSH and CDR2 is LQKENI. The CDR3 runs 14 residues. The CDR3 DNA sequence: TGTGCCAGCTCACCACGTCCGGGGTTTGATACGCAGTATTTT. Protein sequence: CASSPRPGFDTQYF.

The CDR3 DNA reads TGTGCCACCACAGCTTTGAACGGGGAGCTGTTTTTT. It codes for CATTALNGELFF. The chain employs TRBV5-4 and TRBJ2-2; D not resolved. This CDR3 is built from 12 residues. V was pared by 9 bases and J by 7 bases, with 13 bases between. Germline V gene lookup returns CDR1 SGHNT and CDR2 YYREEE (reference sequence).

The V gene is TRBV12-5, the J gene TRBJ1-5; the D is unclear. V lost 5 bases and J 2 bases, leaving 19 bases between the germline ends. CDR3 length: 17 amino acids. The germline V gene encodes CDR1 LGHNT and CDR2 FRNRAP. In nucleotides, the CDR3 is TGTGCTAGTGGTCCCCCGACTGCCCCCAGCGGCAATCAGCCCCAGCATTTT. Amino acids: CASGPPTAPSGNQPQHF.

The genes are TRBV27 and TRBJ1-1; unclear D gene. Trimming stripped 3 bases from V and 0 bases from J, with 5 bases between. Germline V gives CDR1 MNHEY, CDR2 SMNVEV (reference sequence). This CDR3 is built from 13 residues. The CDR3 loop is CASSFTMNTEAFF. The CDR3 DNA sequence: TGTGCCAGCAGTTTTACCATGAACACTGAAGCTTTCTTT.

As DNA, the CDR3 is TGCGCCAGCAGCCACAGGGGGGAATATGAAAAACTGTTTTTT. It yields the protein CASSHRGEYEKLFF. The genes are TRBV4-1 and TRBJ1-4; the match to TRBD1 covers 7 bases. The CDR3 extends over 14 amino acids. The V gene's germline CDR1 is MGHRA and CDR2 YSYEKL. Trimming removed 3 bases from V and 6 bases from J; junction bases left unmatched: 4.

V usage is TRBV5-6 and J usage is TRBJ2-7; a weak D match, TRBD2 (5 bases). The germline V gene has CDR1 SGHDT and CDR2 YYEEEE. V dropped 5 bases and J dropped 3 bases, with 18 bases sitting between them. This CDR3 is 15 amino acids long. The CDR3 DNA reads TGTGCCAGCAGTTCTCGGTCCCCCGGAGGCTACGAGCAGTACTTC. Translation gives CASSSRSPGGYEQYF.

The chain combines TRBV11-2 with TRBJ2-1, with unresolved D. Per germline, CDR1 SGHAT and CDR2 FQNNGV. With 6 bases removed from V and 0 bases from J, the gap between germline ends came to 15 bases. The CDR3 contains 16 residues. CDR3 nucleotides: TGTGCCAGCAGTTTAAACTATGGCGACTCCTACAATGAGCAGTTCTTC. Residues: CASSLNYGDSYNEQFF.

The chain carries TRBV6-5 and TRBJ1-2, with D unclear. Germline loops: CDR1 MNHEY, CDR2 SVGAGI. The CDR3 totals 15 residues. V lost 3 bases and J lost 0, with 11 bases in between. The CDR3 spells CASSYGNGANYGYTF. Here the CDR3 DNA reads TGTGCCAGCAGTTATGGGAACGGAGCTAACTATGGCTACACCTTC.

The sample holds a few counts of this clone. The gene calls are TRBV11-2 and TRBJ2-1; maybe TRBD2 (6 bases). Germline V gives CDR1 SGHAT, CDR2 FQNNGV. The CDR3 has 14 amino acids. The V and J ends lost 5 bases and 9 bases respectively, with 17 bases between them. CDR3 amino acids: CASSVYGGVGEQFF. DNA of the CDR3: TGTGCCAGCAGCGTCTACGGGGGAGTAGGTGAGCAGTTCTTC.

The V call is TRBV30, the J call TRBJ1-1; 11 nucleotides agree with TRBD1. The CDR3 contains 16 residues. Unmatched junction bases numbered 13, after V lost 5 bases and J lost 5 bases. CDR1 is GTSNPN, CDR2 SVGIG, per germline (reference sequence). The CDR3 spells CAWRQTGQGARTEAFF. CDR3 coding DNA: TGTGCCTGGCGACAGACTGGACAGGGGGCCCGTACTGAAGCTTTCTTT.

V is TRBV29-1 and J is TRBJ2-3; the match to TRBD1 covers 10 bases. The CDR3 consists of 15 residues. V lost 6 bases and J lost 3; bases outside the gene matches: 9. The germline V gene encodes CDR1 SQVTM and CDR2 ANQGSEA. CDR3 bases: TGCAGCGTCACCGGGACAGGGGATTGGACAGATACGCAGTATTTT. Translation gives CSVTGTGDWTDTQYF.

The chain carries TRBV29-1 and TRBJ1-4, with D possibly matching TRBD1 (5 bases). This CDR3 comprises 12 residues. The V end was cut by 4 bases, the J end by 7 bases, with 10 bases between. The germline V gene encodes CDR1 SQVTM and CDR2 ANQGSEA. For the CDR3, the DNA is TGCAGCGTTGCACTTACAGGTGAAAAACTGTTTTTT. This codes for CSVALTGEKLFF. Drawing the rest from reference TRBV29-1 and TRBJ1-4, the complete variable domain is SAVISQKPSRDICQRGTSLTIQCQVDSQVTMMFWYRQQPGQSLTLIATANQGSEATYESGFVIDKFPISRPNLTFSTLTVSNMSPEDSSIYLCSVALTGEKLFFGSGTQLSVL.

The chain joins TRBV10-1 to TRBJ2-7; D perhaps matches TRBD2 (6 bases). The V and J ends lost 3 bases and 3 bases respectively, with 9 bases between them. CDR1 WNHNN and CDR2 SYGVQD come from the germline V gene (reference sequence). The CDR3 sequence is 13 residues long. CDR3 amino acids: CASSDAGGYEQYF. CDR3 coding DNA: TGCGCCAGCAGTGACGCCGGGGGCTACGAGCAGTACTTC.

The table lists this clone with a few counts. The chain links TRBV4-1 to TRBJ2-1; D is uncertain. The CDR3 is 14 amino acids. Germline assignment: CDR1 MGHRA and CDR2 YSYEKL. Trimming cost V 0 bases and J 9 bases, with 12 bases left between them. The DNA of the CDR3 is TGCGCCAGCAGCCAAGATAGTCAATCCGGTGAGCAGTTCTTC. Encoded protein: CASSQDSQSGEQFF.

V is TRBV6-1 and J is TRBJ1-4; the D gene is possibly TRBD1 (6 bases). The CDR3 is made up of 18 amino acids. Trimming shortened V by 3 bases and J by 2 bases, and 19 bases separated the two germline ends. Germline-derived CDR1 and CDR2 are MNHNS and SASEGT. This chain's CDR3 is CASSESPGPGGTNEKLFF. CDR3 coding DNA: TGTGCCAGCAGTGAGTCGCCCGGACCCGGGGGCACTAATGAAAAACTGTTTTTT.

V is TRBV30 and J is TRBJ2-7; perhaps TRBD2 as D (6 bases). The germline V gene encodes CDR1 GTSNPN and CDR2 SVGIG (reference sequence). Between the trimmed V and J ends, which lost 1 base and 2 bases, there was a span of 15 bases. CDR3 length: 15 amino acids. DNA of the CDR3: TGTGCCTGGAGTGCCACTAGGGACTCAGCCTACGAGCAGTACTTC. It codes for CAWSATRDSAYEQYF. Supplemented by reference TRBV30 and TRBJ2-7, the full variable domain reads SQTIHQWPATLVQPVGSPLSLECTVEGTSNPNLYWYRQAAGRGLQLLFYSVGIGQISSEVPQNLSASRPQDRQFILSSKKLLLSDSGFYLCAWSATRDSAYEQYFGPGTRLTVT.

This clone has more than one count but fewer than ten. This rearrangement joins TRBV19 to TRBJ2-1, with no clear D. CDR1 is LNHDA and CDR2 is SQIVND in the germline V gene (reference sequence). The CDR3 runs 13 residues. V was clipped by 11 bases and J by 2 bases, with 13 bases between them. This chain's CDR3 is CAASQVAYNEQFF. DNA for the CDR3: TGTGCCGCCTCCCAAGTGGCCTACAATGAGCAGTTCTTC.

V gene TRBV6-6 combines with J gene TRBJ2-1; D gene uncertain. The CDR3 sequence is 16 residues long. Trimming took 3 bases from V and 4 from J, leaving 16 bases between them. Germline V gene lookup returns CDR1 MNHNY and CDR2 SVGAGI (reference sequence). The DNA for the CDR3 is TGTGCCAGCAGTTATGATTATGATTTGTTGTACAATGAGCAGTTCTTC. It is translated as CASSYDYDLLYNEQFF.

V and J are TRBV19 and TRBJ1-6; possible D gene TRBD1, 5 bases. The CDR3 is 17 residues long. Trimming cost V 3 bases and J 0 bases, with 12 bases left between them. The V gene's germline CDR1 is LNHDA and CDR2 SQIVND (reference sequence). The CDR3 DNA follows: TGTGCCAGTAGTATTCTGGGGCAAAGCTCCTATAATTCACCCCTCCACTTT. Translation gives CASSILGQSSYNSPLHF.

J is TRBJ2-2 and V is TRBV19, with D maybe TRBD1 (6 bases). This CDR3 spans 13 amino acids. CDR1 and CDR2 from the germline V gene are LNHDA and SQIVND (reference sequence). Trimming pared 9 bases from V and 1 base from J, leaving 9 bases between. CDR3: CASGQLNTGELFF. The CDR3 nucleotides read TGTGCCAGCGGACAGCTGAACACCGGGGAGCTGTTTTTT.

The chain carries TRBV5-6 and TRBJ2-2; no definite D call. The CDR3 contains 14 residues. V was cut by 4 bases and J by 3 bases, with 10 bases left in between. The germline gives CDR1 SGHDT, CDR2 YYEEEE. CDR3 protein: CASSRIEYTGELFF. The DNA for the CDR3 is TGTGCCAGCAGCAGAATAGAATACACCGGGGAGCTGTTTTTT. Using reference TRBV5-6 and TRBJ2-2 for the parts outside the CDR3, the full variable domain is DAGVTQSPTHLIKTRGQQVTLRCSPKSGHDTVSWYQQALGQGPQFIFQYYEEEERQRGNFPDRFSGHQFPNYSSELNVNALLLGDSALYLCASSRIEYTGELFFGEGSRLTVL.

The CDR3 nucleotides are TGTGCTAGTGGATGGACGGAAAACACTGAAGCTTTCTTT. Translation gives CASGWTENTEAFF. V is TRBV12-5 and J is TRBJ1-1; unclear D gene. Germline loops: CDR1 LGHNT, CDR2 FRNRAP. This CDR3 contains 13 residues. With 6 bases removed from V and 2 bases from J, the gap between germline ends came to 10 bases.

The rearrangement links TRBV6-9 to TRBJ1-2, with 8 positions matching TRBD1. The V segment lost 3 bases and the J segment 4 bases; nucleotides outside the gene matches: 10. Germline CDR1 MNHGY, CDR2 SVAAGI. The CDR3 extends over 16 amino acids. CDR3 loop: CASSYHKTGGSYGYTF. CDR3 nucleotide sequence: TGTGCCAGCAGTTACCATAAAACAGGGGGTTCCTATGGCTACACCTTC.

The chain couples TRBV13 to TRBJ1-2; D is undetermined. The CDR3 contains 15 residues. Germline lookup yields CDR1 PRHDT and CDR2 FYEKMQ (reference sequence). V lost 1 base and J 4 bases, leaving 13 bases between the germline ends. The CDR3 here is CASSLDRESGYGYTF. Here the CDR3 DNA reads TGTGCCAGCAGCTTAGATAGGGAATCTGGCTATGGCTACACCTTC.

V and J are TRBV19 and TRBJ1-2, with D possibly matching TRBD1 (5 bases). V gave up 3 bases and J gave up 5 bases, with 10 bases separating them. The germline gives CDR1 LNHDA, CDR2 SQIVND (reference sequence). The CDR3 runs to 13 residues. CDR3 amino acids: CASSMQGLYGYTF. CDR3 nucleotides: TGTGCCAGTAGTATGCAGGGCTTATATGGCTACACCTTC.

This clone came up a few times. V is TRBV19 and J is TRBJ2-2, with TRBD2 identical over 9 bases. The CDR3 covers 16 residues. The V gene's germline CDR1 is LNHDA and CDR2 SQIVND (reference sequence). The V and J ends lost 1 base and 8 bases, in that order; junction bases with no gene match: 8. The DNA of the CDR3 is TGTGCCAGTAGTATAGGGTTAGCGGGAGTGGCGGGGGAGCTGTTTTTT. Translation gives CASSIGLAGVAGELFF.